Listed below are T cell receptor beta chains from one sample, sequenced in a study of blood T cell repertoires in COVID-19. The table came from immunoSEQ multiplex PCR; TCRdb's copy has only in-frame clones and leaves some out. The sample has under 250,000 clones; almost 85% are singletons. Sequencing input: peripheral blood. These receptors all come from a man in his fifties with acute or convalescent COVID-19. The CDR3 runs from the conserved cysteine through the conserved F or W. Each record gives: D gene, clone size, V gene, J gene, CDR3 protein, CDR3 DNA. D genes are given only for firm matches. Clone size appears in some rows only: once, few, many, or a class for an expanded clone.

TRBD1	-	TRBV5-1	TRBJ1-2	CASSLLTGQGLYGYTF	TGCGCCAGCAGCTTACTAACGGGACAGGGCCTCTATGGCTACACCTTC
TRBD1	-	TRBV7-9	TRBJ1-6	CASSWRRGASPLHF	TGTGCCAGCAGCTGGCGCAGGGGGGCTTCACCCCTCCACTTT
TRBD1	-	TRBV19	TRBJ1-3	CASSLGQPFSGNTIYF	TGTGCCAGTAGTTTGGGACAGCCGTTCTCTGGAAACACCATATATTTT
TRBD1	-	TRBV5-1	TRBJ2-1	CASSLGDRGYNEQFF	TGCGCCAGCAGCTTGGGTGACAGGGGGTACAATGAGCAGTTCTTC
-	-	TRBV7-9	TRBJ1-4	CASSLDWNEKLFF	TGTGCCAGCAGCTTGGACTGGAATGAAAAACTGTTTTTT
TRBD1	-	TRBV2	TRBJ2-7	CASKESGTGVEQYF	TGTGCCAGCAAAGAATCCGGGACAGGGGTCGAGCAGTACTTC
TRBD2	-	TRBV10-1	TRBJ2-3	CASSKGAGGRTDTQYF	TGCGCCAGCAGTAAAGGAGCGGGGGGGCGGACAGATACGCAGTATTTT
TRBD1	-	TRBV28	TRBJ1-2	CASSSQGNYGYTF	TGTGCCAGCAGTTCACAGGGGAACTATGGCTACACCTTC
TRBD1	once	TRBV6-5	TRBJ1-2	CASRQGALYGYTF	TGTGCCAGCAGACAGGGGGCCCTCTATGGCTACACCTTC
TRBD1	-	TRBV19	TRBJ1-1	CATRTGNTEAFF	TGTGCCACCCGGACAGGGAACACTGAAGCTTTCTTT
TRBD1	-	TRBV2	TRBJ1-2	CASNEDRDYGYTF	TGTGCCAGCAATGAGGACAGGGACTATGGCTACACCTTC
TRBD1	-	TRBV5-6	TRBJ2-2	CASSQGQIFGELFF	TGTGCCAGCAGCCAGGGACAGATATTCGGGGAGCTGTTTTTT
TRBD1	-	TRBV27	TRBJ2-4	CASSRYRGSGENIQYF	TGTGCCAGCAGTCGGTACAGGGGTTCGGGTGAGAACATTCAGTACTTC
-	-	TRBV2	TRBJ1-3	CASSSLSGNTIYF	TGTGCCAGCAGTAGCCTCTCTGGAAACACCATATATTTT
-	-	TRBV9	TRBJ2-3	CASSVAGREDTDTQYF	TGTGCCAGCAGCGTAGCGGGCAGGGAGGACACAGATACGCAGTATTTT
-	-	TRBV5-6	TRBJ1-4	CASSLTRQAEKLFF	TGTGCCAGCAGCTTAACTCGACAAGCTGAAAAACTGTTTTTT
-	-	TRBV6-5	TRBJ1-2	CASSYQGNYGYTF	TGTGCCAGCAGTTACCAGGGCAACTATGGCTACACCTTC
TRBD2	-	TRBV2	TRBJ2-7	CAALAGGSYEQYF	TGTGCCGCCCTAGCGGGGGGCTCGTACGAGCAGTACTTC
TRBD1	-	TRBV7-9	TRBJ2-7	CASSAGTGAYEQYF	TGTGCCAGCAGCGCCGGGACAGGAGCGTACGAGCAGTACTTC
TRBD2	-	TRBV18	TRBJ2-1	CASSLIAGAHNEQFF	TGTGCCAGCTCACTAATAGCGGGGGCGCACAATGAGCAGTTCTTC
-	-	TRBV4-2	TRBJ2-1	CASSQDQSDYNEQFF	TGTGCCAGCAGCCAAGATCAATCAGACTACAATGAGCAGTTCTTC
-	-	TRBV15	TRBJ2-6	CATLLDFEANVLTF	TGTGCCACTCTTCTGGACTTTGAGGCCAACGTCCTGACTTTC
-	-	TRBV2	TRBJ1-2	CASSETGHPLPIGGYTF	TGTGCCAGCAGTGAGACGGGACACCCACTCCCAATAGGTGGCTACACCTTC
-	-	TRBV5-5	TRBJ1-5	CASSYSSIGNQPQHF	TGTGCCAGCAGCTACAGCAGTATAGGCAATCAGCCCCAGCATTTT
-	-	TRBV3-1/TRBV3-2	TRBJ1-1	CASSRGATLNTEAFF	TGTGCCAGCAGCCGCGGGGCGACCCTGAACACTGAAGCTTTCTTT
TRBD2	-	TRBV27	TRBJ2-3	CASSPRTSGRGRTDTQYF	TGTGCCAGCAGTCCCCGGACTAGCGGGAGGGGACGCACAGATACGCAGTATTTT
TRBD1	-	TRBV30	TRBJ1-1	CAWGPYTGDMNTEAFF	TGTGCCTGGGGCCCCTATACAGGGGACATGAACACTGAAGCTTTCTTT
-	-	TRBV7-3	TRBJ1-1	CASQGGENTEAFF	TGTGCCAGTCAGGGAGGGGAAAACACTGAAGCTTTCTTT
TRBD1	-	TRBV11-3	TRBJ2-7	CASSDRDGTGIYEQYF	TGTGCCAGCAGCGATCGGGACGGGACAGGGATCTACGAGCAGTACTTC
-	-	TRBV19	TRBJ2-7	CASSIDSRGPYEQYF	TGTGCCAGTAGTATAGACTCGCGGGGGCCCTACGAGCAGTACTTC
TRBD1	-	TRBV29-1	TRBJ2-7	CSVLPTWDRVREQYF	TGCAGCGTCCTACCGACCTGGGACAGGGTCCGCGAGCAGTACTTC
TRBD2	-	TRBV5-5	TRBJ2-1	CASSSLGGIDEQFF	TGTGCCAGCAGTTCCCTGGGGGGGATCGATGAGCAGTTCTTC
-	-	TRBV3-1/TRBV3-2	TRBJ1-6	CASSQDRSSPLHF	TGTGCCAGCAGCCAAGACCGCAGTTCACCCCTCCACTTT
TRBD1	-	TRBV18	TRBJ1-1	CASSPRTGEVTEAFF	TGTGCCAGCTCACCCCGGACAGGGGAGGTAACTGAAGCTTTCTTT
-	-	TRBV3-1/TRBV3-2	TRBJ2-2	CASSQSFFRGTGELFF	TGTGCCAGCAGCCAATCCTTCTTTAGGGGCACCGGGGAGCTGTTTTTT
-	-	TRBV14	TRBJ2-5	CASSLFPLSLPQETQYF	TGTGCCAGCAGCCTCTTCCCCTTATCACTCCCCCAAGAGACCCAGTACTTC
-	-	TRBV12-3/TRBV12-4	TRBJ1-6	CASTPGEHSPLHF	TGTGCCAGCACCCCCGGGGAGCATTCACCCCTCCACTTT
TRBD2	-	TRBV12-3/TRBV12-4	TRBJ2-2	CASSGLAGGELFF	TGTGCCAGCAGTGGGCTAGCGGGGGGGGAGCTGTTTTTT
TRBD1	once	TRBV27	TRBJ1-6	CASSWDRTTYNSPLHF	TGTGCCAGCAGCTGGGACAGGACGACCTATAATTCACCCCTCCACTTT
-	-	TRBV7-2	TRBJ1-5	CASSPKITGNQPQHF	TGTGCCAGCAGCCCTAAAATAACAGGGAATCAGCCCCAGCATTTT
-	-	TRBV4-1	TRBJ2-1	CASSQEGGYNEQFF	TGCGCCAGCAGCCAAGAAGGGGGATACAATGAGCAGTTCTTC
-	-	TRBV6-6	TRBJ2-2	CASSYSPRELFF	TGTGCCAGCAGTTACTCCCCTCGGGAGCTGTTTTTT
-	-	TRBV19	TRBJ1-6	CASSIEGGHNSPLHF	TGTGCCAGTAGTATAGAAGGGGGACATAATTCACCCCTCCACTTT
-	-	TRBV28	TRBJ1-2	CASSSPDSWALMLGYTF	TGTGCCAGCAGTTCACCGGACAGCTGGGCCCTTATGCTGGGCTACACCTTC
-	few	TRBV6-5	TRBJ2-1	CASSSKRNEQFF	TGTGCCAGCAGTTCGAAGCGTAATGAGCAGTTCTTC
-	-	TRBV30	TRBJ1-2	CAWSVWAGYTF	TGTGCCTGGAGTGTATGGGCTGGCTACACCTTC
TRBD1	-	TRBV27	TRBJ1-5	CASSRQGMYQPQHF	TGTGCCAGCAGCCGACAGGGCATGTATCAGCCCCAGCATTTT
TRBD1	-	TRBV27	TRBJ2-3	CASSHRQGFTDTQYF	TGTGCCAGCAGTCACCGACAGGGGTTCACAGATACGCAGTATTTT
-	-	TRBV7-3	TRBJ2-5	CASSLPGSETQYF	TGTGCCAGCAGCTTACCAGGGTCGGAGACCCAGTACTTC
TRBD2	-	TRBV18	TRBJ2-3	CASSLPTSGGPGGTQYF	TGTGCCAGCTCACTTCCGACTAGCGGGGGGCCGGGGGGTACGCAGTATTTT
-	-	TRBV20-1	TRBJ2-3	CSASEHPLTDTQYF	TGCAGTGCTAGTGAGCACCCACTTACAGATACGCAGTATTTT
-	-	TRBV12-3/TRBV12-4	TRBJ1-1	CASSFFRGAFF	TGTGCCAGCAGTTTTTTCAGGGGAGCTTTCTTT
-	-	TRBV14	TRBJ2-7	CASSQGRDFPYEQYF	TGTGCCAGCAGCCAAGGCCGGGACTTCCCCTACGAGCAGTACTTC
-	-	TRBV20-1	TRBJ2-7	CSASWRQGTGEQYF	TGCAGTGCTAGTTGGAGGCAGGGGACGGGCGAGCAGTACTTC